This T cell receptor (beta chain) emerged from a study of blood T cell repertoires in COVID-19. Background on the study: Donors in the United States, Italy and Spain gave samples during acute or convalescent COVID-19.

Per the original methods: From reference gene primer amplification, estimates of nucleated cell counts were derived. TCRdb's copy holds only in-frame clones and misses some; the assay was immunoSEQ multiplex PCR. Clonal size and the V and J genes are those of that table, whereas D and trimming came from the DNA. The table records about 280,000 clones, over 85% of them present only once. Residents of approximately 25 US areas, aged about 18 to 89 years, made up the participants. Trimming took 3 bases from V and 6 from J; bases not matched to a gene: 12. CDR3 length: 17 residues. Germline CDR1 and CDR2: SEHNR and FQNEAQ (reference sequence). This clone was observed a handful of times.

The origin of this receptor is a woman aged 55-70 years who had recovered from COVID-19. Sample: PBMCs or T cells enriched from blood (not recorded which). This chain joins TRBV7-9 and TRBJ2-2; 8 bases fit TRBD1. CDR3 sequence (DNA): TGTGCCAGCAGCTTGGGTTTCCAGGGGGCTAAGGCCGGGGAGCTGTTTTTT. Its protein is CASSLGFQGAKAGELFF.